This T cell receptor (beta chain) is from a study of shared clonotypes between healthy human individuals. General study results and limits: An anticipated effect of sequencing depth on clonotype sharing among donors was recognized. The low donor count limited represented genetic and exposure-history diversity.

V was clipped by 4 bases and J by 3 bases; unmatched bases: 9. The CDR3 covers 15 residues. CDR1 is SGHRS, CDR2 YFSETQ, per germline. Sequencing was performed with immunoSEQ multiplex PCR; in TCRdb, only in-frame clones are kept and a portion is missing. There are about 1.4 million clones in the sample; over 95% occur only once, and approximately 1.2% lies in the top ten. Remarks on this clone: What it binds is not known.

The sequence derives from a man aged 25 to 40 in good health. The genes are TRBV5-1 and TRBJ1-1, with 7 bases lining up with TRBD1. The material sequenced was naive CD4+ T cells sorted from blood. Subset here: CD45RA+ positively selected. DNA for the CDR3: TGCGCCAGCAGCCCGTGGGGCACAGGGGACACTGAAGCTTTCTTT. Protein: CASSPWGTGDTEAFF.